Listed below are T cell receptor beta chains from one sample, sequenced in a study of CD4 T cells in relation to SARS-CoV-2 and coronaviruses. Their cognate antigens are unknown. Sequencing was performed with immunoSEQ multiplex PCR; in TCRdb, only in-frame clones are kept and a portion is missing. The sample lists 35,000 or so clones, around 85% seen once, with approximately 7% in the top ten. What was sequenced was naive CD4+ T cells from PBMCs, cultured in vitro. These receptors all stem from an adult with COVID-19. Both conserved end residues are part of each CDR3. The D gene is left open where the match is weak. Expanded clones are given a class, and other clones once, few, many or no size at all.

abundance,d_gene,j_gene,v_gene,CDR3aa,CDR3nt
-,-,TRBJ2-7,TRBV23-1,CASSQPGEQYF,TGCGCCAGCAGTCAGCCAGGCGAGCAGTACTTC
-,-,TRBJ2-7,TRBV6-5,CASSYSSLAANYEQYF,TGTGCCAGCAGTTACTCGAGTTTGGCGGCGAACTACGAGCAGTACTTC
-,-,TRBJ2-3,TRBV6-5,CASSPGWGGTDTQYF,TGTGCCAGCAGCCCCGGTTGGGGCGGTACAGATACGCAGTATTTT
-,-,TRBJ2-7,TRBV2,CASAGPAYEQYF,TGTGCCAGCGCAGGGCCGGCCTACGAGCAGTACTTC
-,TRBD2,TRBJ2-1,TRBV3-1/TRBV3-2,CASREAGVGEQFF,TGTGCCAGCAGGGAAGCGGGAGTAGGTGAGCAGTTCTTC
-,-,TRBJ1-1,TRBV29-1,CSVSSQGRTEAFF,TGCAGCGTGAGTTCACAGGGAAGGACTGAAGCTTTCTTT
-,TRBD1,TRBJ1-1,TRBV2,CASSGSGQATEAFF,TGTGCCAGCAGTGGATCGGGACAGGCCACTGAAGCTTTCTTT
few,-,TRBJ1-5,TRBV9,CASSPGLKNQPQHF,TGTGCCAGCAGCCCGGGTCTTAAAAATCAGCCCCAGCATTTT
-,TRBD2,TRBJ2-7,TRBV4-3,CASSQDWTSGGEQYF,TGCGCCAGCAGCCAAGATTGGACTAGCGGGGGCGAGCAGTACTTC
once,-,TRBJ1-1,TRBV3-1/TRBV3-2,CASSQTGNTEAFF,TGTGCCAGCAGCCAAACGGGGAACACTGAAGCTTTCTTT
-,-,TRBJ2-3,TRBV5-1,CASRVLSTDTQYF,TGCGCCAGCAGAGTACTATCCACAGATACGCAGTATTTT
-,-,TRBJ2-3,TRBV7-9,CASSLRQTSFPSTDTQYF,TGTGCCAGCAGCTTAAGGCAGACGTCTTTCCCTAGCACAGATACGCAGTATTTT
-,TRBD2,TRBJ2-5,TRBV7-3,CASSTTGGAQETQYF,TGTGCCAGCAGCACTACGGGGGGGGCGCAAGAGACCCAGTACTTC
-,-,TRBJ2-7,TRBV7-2,CASSLAPGPTYEQYF,TGTGCCAGCAGCTTAGCCCCGGGACCCACCTACGAGCAGTACTTC
-,-,TRBJ1-1,TRBV27,CASSQRGLNEAFF,TGTGCCAGCAGTCAAAGGGGACTGAATGAAGCTTTCTTT
-,-,TRBJ2-5,TRBV7-3,CASSLSREETQYF,TGTGCCAGCAGCTTATCCCGGGAAGAGACCCAGTACTTC
-,TRBD1,TRBJ2-7,TRBV19,CASSMRDSSYEQYF,TGTGCCAGTAGTATGAGGGACAGCTCCTACGAGCAGTACTTC
-,TRBD1,TRBJ1-4,TRBV7-9,CASSLTTGGSRSEKLFF,TGTGCCAGCAGCTTAACAACAGGGGGTTCAAGAAGTGAAAAACTGTTTTTT